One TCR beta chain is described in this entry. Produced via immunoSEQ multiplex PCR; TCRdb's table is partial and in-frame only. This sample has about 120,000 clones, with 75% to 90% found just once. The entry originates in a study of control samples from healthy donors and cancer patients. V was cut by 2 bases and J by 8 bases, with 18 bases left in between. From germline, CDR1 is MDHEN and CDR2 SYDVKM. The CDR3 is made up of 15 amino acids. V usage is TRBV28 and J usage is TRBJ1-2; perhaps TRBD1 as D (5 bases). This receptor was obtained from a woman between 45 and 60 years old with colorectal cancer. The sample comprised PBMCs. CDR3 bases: TGTGCCAGCAGTTTAACGTCAGGGAGTCTAGGCGGCTACACCTTC. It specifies CASSLTSGSLGGYTF.